Each of the 29 T cell receptor beta chains below was sequenced from the same sample in a study of blood T cell repertoires in COVID-19. TCRdb keeps only in-frame clones here, not all; method: immunoSEQ multiplex PCR. The sample records about 74,000 clones, approximately 90% being singletons. Sequencing was done on a sample of peripheral blood. All receptors come from a man over 45 with COVID-19, enrolled during active disease.

This rearrangement joins TRBV7-9 to TRBJ1-2; no firm D call. CDR1 and CDR2 from the germline V gene are SEHNR and FQNEAQ (reference sequence). The CDR3 is 13 amino acids. Trimming took off 3 bases at V and 1 base at J, with 6 bases between the two ends. The CDR3 sequence: CASSFGYNYGYTF. The DNA of the CDR3 is TGTGCCAGCAGCTTCGGGTATAACTATGGCTACACCTTC.

The V call is TRBV18, the J call TRBJ1-5; 8 nucleotides match TRBD1. The CDR3 extends over 14 amino acids. The J segment lost 5 bases and the V segment lost 5 bases, leaving 5 bases of the junction unmatched. Germline V lookup: CDR1 KGHSH, CDR2 LQKENI. CDR3 sequence reads: CASSSGQGHQPQHF. The CDR3 DNA follows: TGTGCCAGCTCATCCGGACAGGGCCATCAGCCCCAGCATTTT.

The chain couples TRBV2 to TRBJ1-2; D is ambiguous. V was trimmed by 0 bases and J by 8 bases, leaving 7 bases between them. This CDR3 is 12 amino acids long. Germline assignment: CDR1 SNHLY and CDR2 FYNNEI. This CDR3 reads CASSEALRGYTF. CDR3 coding DNA: TGTGCCAGCAGTGAAGCGCTTCGGGGCTACACCTTC. Together with reference TRBV2 and TRBJ1-2, the CDR3 gives the full variable domain: EPEVTQTPSHQVTQMGQEVILRCVPISNHLYFYWYRQILGQKVEFLVSFYNNEISEKSEIFDDQFSVERPDGSNFTLKIRSTKLEDSAMYFCASSEALRGYTFGSGTRLTVV.

J is TRBJ1-4 and V is TRBV5-1; TRBD1 might be the D (5 bases). Per germline, CDR1 SGHRS and CDR2 YFSETQ. CDR3 size: 13 residues. V lost 5 bases to trimming and J lost 5 bases, with 10 bases between them. The chain's CDR3 is CASSRGQNEKLFF. The CDR3 DNA is TGCGCCAGCAGTAGGGGTCAGAATGAAAAACTGTTTTTT. Together with reference TRBV5-1 and TRBJ1-4, the CDR3 gives the full variable domain: KAGVTQTPRYLIKTRGQQVTLSCSPISGHRSVSWYQQTPGQGLQFLFEYFSETQRNKGNFPGRFSGRQFSNSRSEMNVSTLELGDSALYLCASSRGQNEKLFFGSGTQLSVL.

This sequence joins TRBV6-6 and TRBJ2-3; D gene ambiguous. The germline gives CDR1 MNHNY, CDR2 SVGAGI (reference sequence). The CDR3 consists of 14 residues. V lost 2 bases to trimming and J lost 2 bases, with 8 bases between them. The CDR3 region is CASSYGRNTDTQYF. DNA of the CDR3: TGTGCCAGCAGTTACGGCAGGAACACAGATACGCAGTATTTT.

The rearrangement uses TRBV7-3 and TRBJ2-7; 9 positions match TRBD2. This CDR3 region has 17 residues. Germline trimming cut 4 bases from V and 0 bases from J; bases unmatched to any gene: 10. Germline values: CDR1 SGHTA, CDR2 FQGTGA. The CDR3 here is CASSSNSGRRPSYEQYF. DNA of the CDR3: TGTGCCAGCAGCTCCAATAGCGGGAGAAGGCCCTCCTACGAGCAGTACTTC.

The V call is TRBV19, the J call TRBJ1-1; the D gene is possibly TRBD1 (5 bases). CDR3 size: 13 residues. The germline CDR1 and CDR2 sequences are LNHDA and SQIVND (reference sequence). The ends were cut back, 5 bases at V and 5 bases at J, with 12 bases in the middle. CDR3 in amino acids: CASSLGGGTEAFF. The DNA for the CDR3 is TGTGCCAGTAGTTTAGGCGGGGGGACTGAAGCTTTCTTT.

The chain is built from TRBV3-1 (or the pseudogene TRBV3-2) and TRBJ2-4; tentatively, D is TRBD2 (6 bases). The length of the CDR3 is 15 residues. The germline V gene encodes CDR1 LGHDT and CDR2 YNNKEL (reference sequence). Trimming removed 0 bases from V and 7 bases from J, with 13 bases in between. Written as DNA, the CDR3 is TGTGCCAGCAGCCAAGAGGGAGCGGGCTGGAACATTCAGTACTTC. Residues: CASSQEGAGWNIQYF.

In this sample, this clone turned up a few times. The chain couples TRBV5-1 to TRBJ2-7; unclear D gene. CDR3 length equals 14 residues. V dropped 0 bases and J dropped 0 bases, with 7 bases sitting between them. Germline V gene data show CDR1 as SGHRS and CDR2 as YFSETQ. The CDR3 DNA reads TGCGCCAGCAGCTTGGTACGGAGCTCCTACGAGCAGTACTTC. Protein sequence: CASSLVRSSYEQYF. The variable domain in full, completed from reference TRBV5-1 and TRBJ2-7, reads KAGVTQTPRYLIKTRGQQVTLSCSPISGHRSVSWYQQTPGQGLQFLFEYFSETQRNKGNFPGRFSGRQFSNSRSEMNVSTLELGDSALYLCASSLVRSSYEQYFGPGTRLTVT.

V is TRBV5-8 and J is TRBJ2-7; D might be TRBD1 (6 bases). The V gene lost 4 bases and the J gene lost 2 bases, with 13 bases spanning the gap. Germline CDR1 reads SGHTS; CDR2 reads YDEGEE. There are 14 residues in the CDR3. CDR3 DNA: TGTGCCAGCAGCCATTTATGGACAGCCTACGAGCAGTACTTC. Translation gives CASSHLWTAYEQYF.

This chain links TRBV5-1 with TRBJ2-2; 9 bases map to TRBD1. The CDR3 length is 17 residues. Germline-derived CDR1 and CDR2 are SGHRS and YFSETQ. Trimming at V came to 3 bases and at J to 5 bases, leaving 11 bases not matched to a gene. The CDR3 region is CASSSHPTGQGTGELFF. The DNA for the CDR3 is TGCGCCAGCAGCTCCCACCCCACGGGACAGGGTACCGGGGAGCTGTTTTTT. The whole variable domain, filled in from reference TRBV5-1 and TRBJ2-2, reads KAGVTQTPRYLIKTRGQQVTLSCSPISGHRSVSWYQQTPGQGLQFLFEYFSETQRNKGNFPGRFSGRQFSNSRSEMNVSTLELGDSALYLCASSSHPTGQGTGELFFGEGSRLTVL.

This clone was observed once. The gene calls are TRBV19 and TRBJ2-7; 7 positions agree with TRBD1. This CDR3 spans 14 amino acids. Looked up from germline, CDR1 is LNHDA and CDR2 is SQIVND (reference sequence). V dropped 3 bases and J dropped 5; count of bases not matched to a gene: 7. In DNA, the CDR3 is TGTGCCAGTAGTATTCGAGACAGGGCCCACGAGCAGTACTTC. This translates into CASSIRDRAHEQYF.

The chain recombines TRBV30 with TRBJ2-1; 10 bases match TRBD2. The CDR3 loop spans 17 amino acids. The germline CDR1 and CDR2 sequences are GTSNPN and SVGIG (reference sequence). V shed 0 bases and J 5 bases; nucleotides not matched to a gene: 10. This CDR3 reads CAWSVSRTSGIDNEQFF. Written as DNA, the CDR3 is TGTGCCTGGAGTGTGAGCCGGACTAGCGGAATAGACAATGAGCAGTTCTTC.

The genes are TRBV7-9 and TRBJ2-5; 9 bases line up with TRBD1. Germline V gives CDR1 SEHNR, CDR2 FQNEAQ (reference sequence). This CDR3 has 15 residues. V shed 5 bases, J shed 5 bases, and the junction held 9 bases outside the gene matches. The CDR3 nucleotides are TGTGCCAGCAGCGCTACAGGGGGCGAGTGGGAGACCCAGTACTTC. Translating it yields CASSATGGEWETQYF.

The V call is TRBV10-3, the J call TRBJ2-3; no clear D. CDR3 length equals 15 residues. The V end was cut by 2 bases, the J end by 0 bases, with 9 bases between. In germline, CDR1 is ENHRY, CDR2 SYGVKD. CDR3 in amino acids: CAISEEMLSTDTQYF. CDR3 coding DNA: TGTGCCATCAGTGAGGAGATGCTCAGCACAGATACGCAGTATTTT.

The CDR3, as DNA: TGTGCCAGCAGTTCGAGGGTAGCTCCCCCCACAGATACGCAGTATTTT. Protein sequence: CASSSRVAPPTDTQYF. V is TRBV27 and J is TRBJ2-3, with D maybe TRBD2 (5 bases). Trimming shortened V by 4 bases and J by 2 bases, and 16 bases separated the two germline ends. The CDR3 spans 16 residues. CDR1 is MNHEY and CDR2 is SMNVEV in the germline V gene (reference sequence).

The chain uses TRBV7-2 and TRBJ2-5, with TRBD2 identical over 14 bases. Germline trimming cut 5 bases from V and 5 bases from J; bases unmatched to any gene: 7. The CDR3 has 16 amino acids. Looked up from germline, CDR1 is SGHTA and CDR2 is FQGNSA. The CDR3 region has the DNA TGTGCCAGCAGCCCCCGACTAGCGGGAGGGGGGGAGACCCAGTACTTC. It translates to CASSPRLAGGGETQYF.

The J gene is TRBJ1-1, the V gene TRBV15; D gene uncertain. The CDR3 runs 11 residues. Trimming shortened V by 4 bases and J by 8 bases, and 8 bases separated the two germline ends. Germline CDR1 LNHNV, CDR2 YYDKDF (reference sequence). The CDR3 here is CATSTEKEAFF. The CDR3 coding sequence is TGTGCCACCAGCACCGAGAAGGAAGCTTTCTTT.

The rearrangement uses TRBV5-1 and TRBJ1-1; D is possibly TRBD1 (5 bases). Trimming left V 3 bases short and J 9 bases short, with 9 bases between. The CDR3 runs 11 residues. The germline V gene has CDR1 SGHRS and CDR2 YFSETQ. Here the CDR3 reads CASSSGLKAFF. CDR3 DNA sequence: TGCGCCAGCAGCTCGGGACTAAAAGCTTTCTTT. Variable domain in full (rest from reference TRBV5-1 and TRBJ1-1): KAGVTQTPRYLIKTRGQQVTLSCSPISGHRSVSWYQQTPGQGLQFLFEYFSETQRNKGNFPGRFSGRQFSNSRSEMNVSTLELGDSALYLCASSSGLKAFFGQGTRLTVV.

The V gene is TRBV2, the J gene TRBJ1-4; D not resolved. Looked up from germline, CDR1 is SNHLY and CDR2 is FYNNEI. V lost 3 bases, J lost 7 bases, and 3 bases lay in between. This CDR3 is 11 amino acids long. The CDR3 spells CASSDGEKLFF. The CDR3 nucleotides read TGTGCCAGCAGTGACGGTGAAAAACTGTTTTTT.

The chain has TRBV5-4 and TRBJ2-1, with 8 nucleotides matching TRBD2. This CDR3 region has 16 residues. Germline CDR1 reads SGHNT; CDR2 reads YYREEE (reference sequence). Trimming took 4 bases from V and 0 from J; bases not matched to a gene: 6. The DNA for the CDR3 is TGTGCCAGCAGCCCTGGGGGGACTAGCTCCTACAATGAGCAGTTCTTC. Protein: CASSPGGTSSYNEQFF.

This CDR3 is CASRGSSSGANVLTF. As DNA, the CDR3 is TGTGCCAGCAGGGGCAGTTCCTCTGGGGCCAACGTCCTGACTTTC. The chain is built from TRBV6-5 and TRBJ2-6; D gene unclear. V was cut by 6 bases and J by 0 bases, with 9 bases left in between. The CDR3 extends over 15 amino acids. Germline V gene lookup returns CDR1 MNHEY and CDR2 SVGAGI.

J is TRBJ2-7 and V is TRBV11-2; 7 bases are shared with TRBD1. Trimming cost V 3 bases and J 4 bases; bases outside gene matches: 9. The germline gives CDR1 SGHAT, CDR2 FQNNGV. This CDR3 region has 15 residues. The CDR3 spells CASSFGQAGVYEQYF. In DNA, the CDR3 is TGTGCCAGCAGCTTTGGACAGGCCGGCGTGTACGAGCAGTACTTC. Filled out from reference TRBV11-2 and TRBJ2-7, the complete variable domain reads EAGVAQSPRYKIIEKRQSVAFWCNPISGHATLYWYQQILGQGPKLLIQFQNNGVVDDSQLPKDRFSAERLKGVDSTLKIQPAKLEDSAVYLCASSFGQAGVYEQYFGPGTRLTVT.

The chain is built from TRBV4-3 and TRBJ2-7; unclear D gene. CDR1 LGHNA and CDR2 YSLEER come from the germline V gene. The CDR3 spans 13 residues. V lost 1 base, J lost 0 bases, and 4 bases lay in between. The DNA of the CDR3 is TGCGCCAGCAGCCAAGTCGTCTCCTACGAGCAGTACTTC. Protein product: CASSQVVSYEQYF.

This chain connects TRBV18 to TRBJ2-3; D is possibly TRBD1 (6 bases). Germline assignment: CDR1 KGHSH and CDR2 LQKENI. The CDR3 covers 16 residues. V lost 1 base and J 0 bases, leaving 11 bases between the germline ends. The chain's CDR3 is CASSPRLGGSTDTQYF. In DNA, the CDR3 is TGTGCCAGCTCACCACGGCTAGGGGGTAGCACAGATACGCAGTATTTT.

This clone was seen just once. The rearrangement joins TRBV6-4 to TRBJ2-2; TRBD2 might be the D (6 bases). There are 13 residues in the CDR3. V lost 3 bases and J lost 6, with 8 bases in between. Germline values: CDR1 MRHNA, CDR2 SNTAGT. The CDR3 DNA sequence: TGTGCCAGCAGTGAAGGGACTCCCGGGGAGCTGTTTTTT. Residues: CASSEGTPGELFF.

The chain joins TRBV6-5 to TRBJ1-5, with a weak D call TRBD1 (5 bases). Germline loops: CDR1 MNHEY, CDR2 SVGAGI. The CDR3 is 13 residues long. CDR3: CITGGSSNQPQHF. The CDR3 coding sequence is TGTATCACCGGGGGGTCTAGCAATCAGCCCCAGCATTTT.

On this clone itself: The sample contains more than one DNA sequence encoding this CDR3. The rearrangement uses TRBV10-3 and TRBJ1-1; weak D call: TRBD1 (5 bases). Trimming removed 4 bases at V and 1 base at J, with 7 bases between. This CDR3 spans 13 amino acids. Germline CDR1 ENHRY, CDR2 SYGVKD. The CDR3 region has the DNA TGTGCCATCAGTGGTCAGGGGAACACTGAAGCTTTCTTT. Translation gives CAISGQGNTEAFF.

V usage is TRBV29-1 and J usage is TRBJ2-7; a possible D gene is TRBD2 (7 bases). The CDR3 sequence is 16 residues long. V was cut by 4 bases and J by 4 bases, with 23 bases left in between. In germline, CDR1 is SQVTM, CDR2 ANQGSEA. The CDR3 spells CSVVGGLGPRGYEQYF. In nucleotides, the CDR3 is TGCAGCGTTGTGGGGGGGCTAGGGCCCCGTGGATACGAGCAGTACTTC.